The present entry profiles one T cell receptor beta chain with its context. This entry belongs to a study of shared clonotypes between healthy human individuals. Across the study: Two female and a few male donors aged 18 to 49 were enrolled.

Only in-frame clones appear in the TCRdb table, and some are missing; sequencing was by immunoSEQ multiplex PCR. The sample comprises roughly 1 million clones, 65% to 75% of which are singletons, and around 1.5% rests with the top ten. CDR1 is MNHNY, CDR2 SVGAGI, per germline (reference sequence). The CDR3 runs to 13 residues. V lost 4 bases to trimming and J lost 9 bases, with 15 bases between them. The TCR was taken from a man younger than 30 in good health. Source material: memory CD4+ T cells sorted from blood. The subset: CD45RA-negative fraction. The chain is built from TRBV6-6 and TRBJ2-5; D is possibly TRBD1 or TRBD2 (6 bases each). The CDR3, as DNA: TGTGCCAGCAGTTTCCCGGGGGCCGGGGCCCAGTACTTC. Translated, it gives CASSFPGAGAQYF.